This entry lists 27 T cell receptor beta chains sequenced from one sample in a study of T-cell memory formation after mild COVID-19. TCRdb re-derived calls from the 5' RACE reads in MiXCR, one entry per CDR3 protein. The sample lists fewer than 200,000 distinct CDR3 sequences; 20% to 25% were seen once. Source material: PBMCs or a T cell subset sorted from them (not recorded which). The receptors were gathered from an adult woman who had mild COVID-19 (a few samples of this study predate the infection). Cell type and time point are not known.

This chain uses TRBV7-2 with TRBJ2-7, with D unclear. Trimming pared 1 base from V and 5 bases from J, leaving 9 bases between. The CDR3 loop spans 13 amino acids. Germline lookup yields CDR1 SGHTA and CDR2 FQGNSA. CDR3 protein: CASSLDSGDEQYF. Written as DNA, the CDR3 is TGTGCCAGCAGCTTAGATTCTGGGGACGAGCAGTACTTC.

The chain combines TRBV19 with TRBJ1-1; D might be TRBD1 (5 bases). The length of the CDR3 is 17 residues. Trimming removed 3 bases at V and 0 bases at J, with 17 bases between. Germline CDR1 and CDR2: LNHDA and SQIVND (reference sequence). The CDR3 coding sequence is TGTGCCAGTAGTATTCATCGGGGCTTGACCATGAACACTGAAGCTTTCTTT. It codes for CASSIHRGLTMNTEAFF. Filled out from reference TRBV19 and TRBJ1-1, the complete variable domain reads DGGITQSPKYLFRKEGQNVTLSCEQNLNHDAMYWYRQDPGQGLRLIYYSQIVNDFQKGDIAEGYSVSREKKESFPLTVTSAQKNPTAFYLCASSIHRGLTMNTEAFFGQGTRLTVV.

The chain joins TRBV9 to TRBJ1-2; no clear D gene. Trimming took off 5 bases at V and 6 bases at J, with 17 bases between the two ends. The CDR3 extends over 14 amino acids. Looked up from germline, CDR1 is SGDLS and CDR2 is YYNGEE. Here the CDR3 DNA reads TGTGCCAGCAGGGGATGGGGTTTTTCGGATGGCTACACCTTC. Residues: CASRGWGFSDGYTF.

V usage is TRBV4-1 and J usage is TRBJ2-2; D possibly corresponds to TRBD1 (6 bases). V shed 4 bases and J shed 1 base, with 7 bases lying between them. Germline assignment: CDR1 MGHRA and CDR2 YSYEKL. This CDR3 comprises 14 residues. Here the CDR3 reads CASSLRGNTGELFF. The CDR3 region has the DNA TGCGCCAGCAGCCTCAGGGGGAACACCGGGGAGCTGTTTTTT.

CDR3 DNA sequence: TGCGCCAGCAGCCAAGGGACCGGGGCAGATACGCAGTATTTT. This encodes CASSQGTGADTQYF. The chain is built from TRBV4-3 and TRBJ2-3; D may be TRBD2 (5 bases). Looked up from germline, CDR1 is LGHNA and CDR2 is YSLEER. The CDR3 is 14 amino acids. V shed 1 base and J shed 4 bases, with 9 bases lying between them.

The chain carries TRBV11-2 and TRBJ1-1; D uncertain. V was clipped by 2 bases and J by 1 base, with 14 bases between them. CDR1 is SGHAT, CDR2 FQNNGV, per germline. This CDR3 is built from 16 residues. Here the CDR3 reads CASSLPPGGANTEAFF. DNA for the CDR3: TGTGCCAGCAGCTTACCCCCAGGAGGAGCGAACACTGAAGCTTTCTTT.

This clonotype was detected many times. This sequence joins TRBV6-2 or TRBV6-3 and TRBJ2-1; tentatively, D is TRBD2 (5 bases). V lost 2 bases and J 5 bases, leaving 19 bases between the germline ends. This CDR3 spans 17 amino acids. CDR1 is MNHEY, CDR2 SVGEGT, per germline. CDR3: CASSYNAGSHPNNEQFF. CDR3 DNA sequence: TGTGCCAGCAGTTACAACGCGGGCTCGCACCCTAACAATGAGCAGTTCTTC.

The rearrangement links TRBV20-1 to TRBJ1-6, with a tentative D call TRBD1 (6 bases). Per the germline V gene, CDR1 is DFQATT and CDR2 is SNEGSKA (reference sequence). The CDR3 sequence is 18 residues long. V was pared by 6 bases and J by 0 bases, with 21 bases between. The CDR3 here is CSARTVSGFGSYNSPLHF. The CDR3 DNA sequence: TGCAGTGCCCGGACAGTATCGGGTTTTGGCTCCTATAATTCACCCCTCCACTTT.

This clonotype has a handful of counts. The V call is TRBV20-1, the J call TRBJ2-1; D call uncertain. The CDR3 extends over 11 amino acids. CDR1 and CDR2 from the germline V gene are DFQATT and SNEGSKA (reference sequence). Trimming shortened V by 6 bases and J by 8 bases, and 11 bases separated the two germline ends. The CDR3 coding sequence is TGCAGTGCCTCAACAGTGGATGAGCAGTTCTTC. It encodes CSASTVDEQFF.

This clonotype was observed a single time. The CDR3 region has the DNA TGCAGTGCTAGAGACGGGACTGGCTCCTACGAGCAGTACTTC. This gives the protein CSARDGTGSYEQYF. This sequence joins TRBV20-1 and TRBJ2-7; the D gene is possibly TRBD2 (6 bases). V lost 0 bases and J 0 bases, leaving 9 bases between the germline ends. Germline CDR1 DFQATT, CDR2 SNEGSKA (reference sequence). This CDR3 is 14 amino acids long.

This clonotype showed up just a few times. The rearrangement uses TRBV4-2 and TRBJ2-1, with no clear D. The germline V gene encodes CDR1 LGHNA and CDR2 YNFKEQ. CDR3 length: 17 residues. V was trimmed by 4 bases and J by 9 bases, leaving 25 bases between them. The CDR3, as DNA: TGTGCCAGCAGCCTGATCAGTCGGGTATTGATCGGCGGTGAGCAGTTCTTC. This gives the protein CASSLISRVLIGGEQFF.

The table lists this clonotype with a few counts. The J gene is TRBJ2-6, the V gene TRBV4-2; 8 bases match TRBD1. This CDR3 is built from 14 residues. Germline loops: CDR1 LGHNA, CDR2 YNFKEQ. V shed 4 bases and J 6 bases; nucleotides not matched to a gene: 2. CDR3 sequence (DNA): TGTGCCAGCAGCCCGACAGGGGCGGCCAACGTCCTGACTTTC. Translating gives CASSPTGAANVLTF.

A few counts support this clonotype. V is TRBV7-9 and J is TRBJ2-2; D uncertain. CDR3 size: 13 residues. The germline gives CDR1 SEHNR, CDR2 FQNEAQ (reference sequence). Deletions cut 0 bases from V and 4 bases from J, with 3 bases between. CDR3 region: CASSLAATGELFF. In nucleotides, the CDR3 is TGTGCCAGCAGCTTAGCTGCCACCGGGGAGCTGTTTTTT.

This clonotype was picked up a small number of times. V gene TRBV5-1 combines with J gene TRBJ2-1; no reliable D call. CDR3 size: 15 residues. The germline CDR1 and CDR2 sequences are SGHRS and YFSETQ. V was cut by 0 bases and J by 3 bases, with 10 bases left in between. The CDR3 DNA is TGCGCCAGCAGCTTGGGGGCTGGCGGCTACAATGAGCAGTTCTTC. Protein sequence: CASSLGAGGYNEQFF.

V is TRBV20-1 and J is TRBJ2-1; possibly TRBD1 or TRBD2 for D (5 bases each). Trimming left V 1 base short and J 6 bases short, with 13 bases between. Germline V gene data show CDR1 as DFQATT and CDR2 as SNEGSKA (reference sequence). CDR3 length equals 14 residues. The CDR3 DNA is TGCAGTGCTAGAGTCGATTGGGGGTTCAATGAGCAGTTCTTC. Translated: CSARVDWGFNEQFF.

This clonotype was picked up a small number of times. Written as DNA, the CDR3 is TGCGCCAGCAGCGACCGGGACAGGGGGCAAGAGCAGTACTTC. Protein product: CASSDRDRGQEQYF. The chain links TRBV4-1 to TRBJ2-7; 12 bases fit TRBD1. Trimming took 5 bases from V and 7 from J; bases not matched to a gene: 6. Per germline, CDR1 MGHRA and CDR2 YSYEKL. The CDR3 sequence is 14 residues long.

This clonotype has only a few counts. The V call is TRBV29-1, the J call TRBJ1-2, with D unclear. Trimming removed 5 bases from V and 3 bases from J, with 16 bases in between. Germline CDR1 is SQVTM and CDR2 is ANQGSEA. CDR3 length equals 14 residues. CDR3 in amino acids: CSVPAWTADYGYTF. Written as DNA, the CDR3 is TGCAGCGTTCCCGCCTGGACTGCCGACTATGGCTACACCTTC.

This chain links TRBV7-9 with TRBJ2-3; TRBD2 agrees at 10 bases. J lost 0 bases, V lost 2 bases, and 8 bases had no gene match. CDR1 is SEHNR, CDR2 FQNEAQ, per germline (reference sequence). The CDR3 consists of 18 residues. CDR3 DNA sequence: TGTGCCAGCAGCTTAACCATCGGGACTAGCGTTAGCACAGATACGCAGTATTTT. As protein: CASSLTIGTSVSTDTQYF.

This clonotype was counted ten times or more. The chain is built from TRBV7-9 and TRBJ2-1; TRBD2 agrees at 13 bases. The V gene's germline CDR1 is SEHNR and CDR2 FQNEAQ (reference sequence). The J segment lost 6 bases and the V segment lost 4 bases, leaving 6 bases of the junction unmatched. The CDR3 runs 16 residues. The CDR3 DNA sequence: TGTGCCAGCAGCTCCACTGGACTAGCGGGAGTCAATGAGCAGTTCTTC. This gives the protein CASSSTGLAGVNEQFF.

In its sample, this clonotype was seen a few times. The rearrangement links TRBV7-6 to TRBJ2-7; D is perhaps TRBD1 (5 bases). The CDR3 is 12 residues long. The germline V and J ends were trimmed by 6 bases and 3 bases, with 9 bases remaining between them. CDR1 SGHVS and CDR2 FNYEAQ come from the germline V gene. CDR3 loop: CASSNQGYEQYF. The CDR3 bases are TGTGCCAGCAGTAACCAGGGCTACGAGCAGTACTTC. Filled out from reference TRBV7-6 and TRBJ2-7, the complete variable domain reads GAGVSQSPRYKVTKRGQDVALRCDPISGHVSLYWYRQALGQGPEFLTYFNYEAQQDKSGLPNDRFSAERPEGSISTLTIQRTEQRDSAMYRCASSNQGYEQYFGPGTRLTVT.

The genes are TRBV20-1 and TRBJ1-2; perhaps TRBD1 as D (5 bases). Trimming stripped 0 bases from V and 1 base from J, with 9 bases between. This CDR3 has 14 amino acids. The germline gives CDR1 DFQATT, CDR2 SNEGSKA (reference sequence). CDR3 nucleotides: TGCAGTGCTAGAGAGGACACGGTTAACTATGGCTACACCTTC. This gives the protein CSAREDTVNYGYTF.

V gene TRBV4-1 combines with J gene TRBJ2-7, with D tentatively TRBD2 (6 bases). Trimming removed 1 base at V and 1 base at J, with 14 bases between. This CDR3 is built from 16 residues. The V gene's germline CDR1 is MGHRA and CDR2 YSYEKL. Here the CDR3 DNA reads TGCGCCAGCAGCCAAGGCGACACTAGCACATCCTACGAGCAGTACTTC. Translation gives CASSQGDTSTSYEQYF.

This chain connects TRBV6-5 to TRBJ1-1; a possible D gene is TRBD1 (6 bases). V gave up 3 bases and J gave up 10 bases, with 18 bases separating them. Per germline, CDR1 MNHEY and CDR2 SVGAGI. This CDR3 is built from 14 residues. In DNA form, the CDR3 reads TGTGCCAGCAGTTATGATGGGGAGTACAGGGCAGCTTTCTTT. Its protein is CASSYDGEYRAAFF.

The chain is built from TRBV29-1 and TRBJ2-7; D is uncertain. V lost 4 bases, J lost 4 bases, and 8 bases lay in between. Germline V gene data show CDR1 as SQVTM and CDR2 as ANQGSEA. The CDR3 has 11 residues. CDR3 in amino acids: CSVVRGYEQYF. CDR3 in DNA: TGCAGCGTTGTTCGAGGATACGAGCAGTACTTC.

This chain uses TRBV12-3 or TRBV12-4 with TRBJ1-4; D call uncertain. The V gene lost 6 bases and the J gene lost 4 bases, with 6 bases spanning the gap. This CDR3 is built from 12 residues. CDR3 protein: CASREGNEKLFF. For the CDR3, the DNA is TGTGCCAGCAGGGAGGGTAATGAAAAACTGTTTTTT.

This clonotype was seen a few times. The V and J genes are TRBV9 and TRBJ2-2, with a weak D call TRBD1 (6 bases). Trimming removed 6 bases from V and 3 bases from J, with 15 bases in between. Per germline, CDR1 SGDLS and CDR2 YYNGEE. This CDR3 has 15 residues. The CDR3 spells CASTKGTPYTGELFF. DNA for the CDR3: TGTGCCAGCACCAAAGGGACACCGTACACCGGGGAGCTGTTTTTT.

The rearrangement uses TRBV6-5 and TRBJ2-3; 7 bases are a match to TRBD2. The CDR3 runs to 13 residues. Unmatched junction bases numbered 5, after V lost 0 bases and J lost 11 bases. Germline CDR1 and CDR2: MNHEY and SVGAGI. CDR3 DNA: TGTGCCAGCAGTTACTCGAAGGAGCGGGAGCAGTATTTT. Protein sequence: CASSYSKEREQYF.